This TCR beta chain was recovered during a study of T-cell memory formation after mild COVID-19. CDR3 size: 13 residues. Germline V CDR1 and CDR2: SGHDT, YYEEEE. Trimming stripped 4 bases from V and 2 bases from J, with 9 bases between. Each CDR3 protein is one row after TCRdb ran MiXCR on the 5' RACE reads. This table holds approximately 150,000 distinct CDR3 sequences, 6% to 7% found once. At least ten counts were recorded for this clonotype. J is TRBJ2-5 and V is TRBV5-6; no definite D call. The origin of this receptor is an adult woman who had mild COVID-19 (a few samples of this study predate the infection). Cell type and time point are not known. Sequenced material: PBMCs or a T cell subset sorted from them (not recorded which). The CDR3: CASSPGPQETQYF. DNA for the CDR3: TGTGCCAGCAGCCCTGGTCCGCAAGAGACCCAGTACTTC.